This T cell receptor beta chain was documented in a study of cytomegalovirus exposure and HLA in healthy donors. For the study at large: The roughly 100 million unique TCR beta sequences, from around 200 million T cells, were found by an earlier analysis.

This PCR relied on a set of 60 Vbeta primers and 13 Jbeta primers. TCRdb keeps only in-frame clones here, not all; method: immunoSEQ multiplex PCR. This sample has 150,000 to 250,000 clones; around 80% occur once, and the top ten carry around 4.8%. In the case of this clone: Antigen specificity is unknown.

General study findings and limits: In presence/absence analyses, roughly uniform sequencing depth across donors was assumed. The CMV antigen specificity of a few CMV-associated chains was confirmed through in vitro analysis.

V shed 10 bases and J shed 8 bases, with 19 bases lying between them. CDR1 and CDR2 (germline): SGHNT, YYREEE (reference sequence). The CDR3 is 13 residues long. Sequences were obtained from PBMCs. This clonotype originated in a woman in her thirties in good health and CMV-seropositive. The chain recombines TRBV5-4 with TRBJ2-1; a weak D match, TRBD2 (5 bases). CDR3 protein: CAGGGQDAHEQFF. Written as DNA, the CDR3 is TGTGCCGGAGGAGGCCAGGATGCTCATGAGCAGTTCTTC.